The clone carrying this T cell receptor beta chain was recorded once. Its antigen is unidentified. Repertoires were generated with immunoSEQ multiplex PCR, while TCRdb's copy carries only in-frame clones and drops some. The sample lists about 690,000 clones; roughly 87% were seen once. This sample was included in a study of shared clonotypes between healthy human individuals. General study points: The sampled material consisted only of blood, and tissue repertoires are likely to differ.

The clonotype was recovered from a man between 18 and 35 years old in good health. Some clones in this sample may be carry-over from other donors' samples. Sequenced sample: memory CD8+ T cells from PBMCs. Subset meaning: CD45RO+ cells pooled with CCR7-negative TemRA cells.

The DNA for the CDR3 is TGTGCCTGGCCCCCCGGGGCGGGAGGCCTTAGGGAGACCCAGTACTTC. It translates to CAWPPGAGGLRETQYF. The chain joins TRBV30 to TRBJ2-5; TRBD2 aligns across 8 bases. The CDR3 is 16 amino acids. Germline values: CDR1 GTSNPN, CDR2 SVGIG (reference sequence). J gave up 5 bases and V 5 bases, and 16 bases lay outside the gene matches.